The 16 T cell receptor beta chains presented below share a single source sample, sequenced in a study of graft-versus-host responses after intestinal transplantation. Measured with immunoSEQ multiplex PCR; TCRdb has only the in-frame clones, and not every one. Here the sample spans about 94,000 clones, roughly nine tenths being singletons. Which antigens these TCRs recognize remains unknown. Sample: unstimulated CD8+ T cells sorted from spleen or lymph node cells, taken before intestinal transplant. The receptors were gathered from a human donor who received an intestinal transplant.

The V and J genes are TRBV7-2 and TRBJ2-7; D is unclear. CDR3 length: 13 residues. V lost 2 bases and J 1 base, leaving 6 bases between the germline ends. Germline V CDR1 and CDR2: SGHTA, FQGNSA. CDR3: CASSLRVSYEQYF. The CDR3 DNA reads as TGTGCCAGCAGCTTACGCGTTTCCTACGAGCAGTACTTC.

The rearrangement joins TRBV11-2 to TRBJ2-3, with 12 nucleotides matching TRBD2. The trim removed 0 bases at V and 3 bases at J, leaving 4 bases unmatched. The CDR3 consists of 17 residues. Germline assignment: CDR1 SGHAT and CDR2 FQNNGV. The CDR3 protein is CASSLDTSGRRTDTQYF. In nucleotides, the CDR3 is TGTGCCAGCAGCTTAGATACTAGCGGGAGGAGGACAGATACGCAGTATTTT.

In this sample, this clone turned up once. J is TRBJ2-1 and V is TRBV7-6; 9 nucleotides line up with TRBD1. Per germline, CDR1 SGHVS and CDR2 FNYEAQ. V shed 5 bases, J shed 2 bases, and the junction held 4 bases outside the gene matches. The CDR3 extends over 15 amino acids. In DNA form, the CDR3 reads TGTGCCAGCAGCCATGACAGGGGGACCTACAATGAGCAGTTCTTC. Translated, it gives CASSHDRGTYNEQFF.

The J gene is TRBJ2-7, the V gene TRBV6-5; TRBD2 matches at 7 bases. The V and J ends lost 2 bases and 3 bases, in that order; junction bases with no gene match: 7. Germline V gene lookup returns CDR1 MNHEY and CDR2 SVGAGI. The CDR3 has 15 residues. Written as DNA, the CDR3 is TGTGCCAGCAGTTACGGGGCAGGGACTAACTACGAGCAGTACTTC. Amino acid sequence: CASSYGAGTNYEQYF.

The gene calls are TRBV9 and TRBJ2-7; 7 positions match TRBD1. Germline V gene lookup returns CDR1 SGDLS and CDR2 YYNGEE. The trim removed 4 bases at V and 4 bases at J, leaving 8 bases unmatched. CDR3 length equals 14 residues. The CDR3 DNA reads as TGTGCCAGCAGCCCTACAGGGGACGCTTACGAGCAGTACTTC. Protein: CASSPTGDAYEQYF.

The gene calls are TRBV27 and TRBJ2-1; maybe TRBD2 (5 bases). CDR1 is MNHEY, CDR2 SMNVEV, per germline (reference sequence). Trimming shortened V by 4 bases and J by 2 bases, and 12 bases separated the two germline ends. This CDR3 is 15 amino acids long. CDR3 bases: TGTGCCAGCAGTTCACCGGACTGGCCCTACAATGAGCAGTTCTTC. It yields the protein CASSSPDWPYNEQFF.

The chain has TRBV5-1 and TRBJ1-1; no firm D call. The ends were cut back, 2 bases at V and 5 bases at J, with 4 bases in the middle. The CDR3 contains 11 residues. Germline loops: CDR1 SGHRS, CDR2 YFSETQ. CDR3 amino acids: CASSFGTEAFF. The CDR3 nucleotides are TGCGCCAGCAGCTTCGGGACTGAAGCTTTCTTT. Together with reference TRBV5-1 and TRBJ1-1, the CDR3 gives the full variable domain: KAGVTQTPRYLIKTRGQQVTLSCSPISGHRSVSWYQQTPGQGLQFLFEYFSETQRNKGNFPGRFSGRQFSNSRSEMNVSTLELGDSALYLCASSFGTEAFFGQGTRLTVV.

The chain joins TRBV18 to TRBJ2-7; tentatively, D is TRBD1 (6 bases). CDR3 size: 15 residues. Trimming removed 2 bases at V and 0 bases at J, with 11 bases between. CDR1 KGHSH and CDR2 LQKENI come from the germline V gene. CDR3 in amino acids: CASSPDRTSSYEQYF. As DNA, the CDR3 is TGTGCCAGCTCACCAGACAGGACGAGCTCCTACGAGCAGTACTTC.

The rearrangement uses TRBV5-1 and TRBJ2-2; D is uncertain. Germline V gene sequence: CDR1 SGHRS, CDR2 YFSETQ. Trimming took 0 bases from V and 5 from J, leaving 5 bases between them. There are 13 residues in the CDR3. The DNA of the CDR3 is TGCGCCAGCAGCTTGGATTATACCGGGGAGCTGTTTTTT. It encodes CASSLDYTGELFF.

The chain uses TRBV5-1 and TRBJ2-7; 10 bases are a match to TRBD1. The junction had 11 bases not matched to a gene; V was cut back by 3 bases and J by 5 bases. Germline CDR1 reads SGHRS; CDR2 reads YFSETQ. CDR3 size: 16 residues. CDR3 nucleotide sequence: TGCGCCAGCAGCTGGACCACGACAGGGGGCAGAGACGAGCAGTACTTC. It codes for CASSWTTTGGRDEQYF.

V and J are TRBV30 and TRBJ2-1; 8 bases are shared with TRBD2. The CDR3 spans 13 residues. In germline, CDR1 is GTSNPN, CDR2 SVGIG (reference sequence). V lost 2 bases and J lost 9; bases outside the gene matches: 6. The CDR3 nucleotides read TGTGCCTGGAGTCCGAGCGGGAGTCGTGAGCAGTTCTTC. As protein: CAWSPSGSREQFF.

The chain joins TRBV4-1 to TRBJ1-5, with D tentatively TRBD1 (6 bases). The CDR3 runs to 17 residues. Germline V gene sequence: CDR1 MGHRA, CDR2 YSYEKL. Between the trimmed V and J ends, which lost 0 bases and 3 bases, there was a span of 15 bases. The CDR3 sequence: CASSQEQGARNNQPQHF. CDR3 coding DNA: TGCGCCAGCAGCCAAGAACAGGGAGCGCGGAACAATCAGCCCCAGCATTTT.

The chain has TRBV7-9 and TRBJ1-1, with 7 nucleotides matching TRBD1. Germline V gene data show CDR1 as SEHNR and CDR2 as FQNEAQ (reference sequence). The CDR3 sequence is 15 residues long. V dropped 5 bases and J dropped 5; count of bases not matched to a gene: 11. The CDR3 here is CASSHPQGVRTEAFF. Here the CDR3 DNA reads TGTGCCAGCAGCCACCCCCAGGGGGTAAGGACTGAAGCTTTCTTT.

The CDR3: CASSPVGATDTQYF. The CDR3 DNA reads TGTGCCAGCAGTCCCGTGGGGGCAACAGATACGCAGTATTTT. The chain carries TRBV14 and TRBJ2-3; maybe TRBD1 (6 bases). V was clipped by 6 bases and J by 3 bases, with 13 bases between them. The V gene's germline CDR1 is SGHDN and CDR2 FVKESK. The CDR3 covers 14 residues.

The chain employs TRBV2 and TRBJ2-4, with 7 nucleotides matching TRBD1. Trimming took 5 bases from V and 8 from J; bases not matched to a gene: 6. Germline V gene sequence: CDR1 SNHLY, CDR2 FYNNEI. The CDR3 totals 13 residues. This CDR3 is CASSRTGEDIQYF. CDR3 DNA: TGTGCCAGCAGTCGTACAGGGGAAGACATTCAGTACTTC.

This clone has just one count. V is TRBV10-2 and J is TRBJ1-1; 7 positions agree with TRBD1. This CDR3 is 16 amino acids long. Looked up from germline, CDR1 is WSHSY and CDR2 is SAAADI. V dropped 1 base and J dropped 0; count of bases not matched to a gene: 5. CDR3 DNA: TGCGCCAGCAGTGAGTTCCGGGGGACAGTGAACACTGAAGCTTTCTTT. This codes for CASSEFRGTVNTEAFF.